This entry lists 6 T cell receptor beta chains sequenced from one sample in a study of blood T cell repertoires in COVID-19. The method was immunoSEQ multiplex PCR; TCRdb's version includes in-frame clones alone and lacks a portion of them. The repertoire has just over 300,000 clones, around 89% of them found once; the top ten carry roughly 4.3%. Sequenced input: PBMCs or T cells enriched from blood (not recorded which). These receptors all stem from a woman aged 18-30 years with acute COVID-19.

This chain joins TRBV28 and TRBJ1-4; possible D gene TRBD1, 6 bases. V dropped 7 bases and J dropped 7 bases, with 22 bases sitting between them. The CDR3 totals 16 residues. Germline V gives CDR1 MDHEN, CDR2 SYDVKM. The CDR3 DNA is TGTGCCAGCAACACTATAGGTGAGGGACACCCTGAAAAACTGTTTTTT. Its translation is CASNTIGEGHPEKLFF.

V and J are TRBV9 and TRBJ1-2, with D possibly being TRBD1 (6 bases). Trimming took 3 bases from V and 7 from J, leaving 16 bases between them. This CDR3 has 14 residues. Germline V lookup: CDR1 SGDLS, CDR2 YYNGEE. The CDR3 DNA reads TGTGCCAGCAGCGGGACGCAAGGGGGGGGTGGCTACACCTTC. It translates to CASSGTQGGGGYTF.

The chain links TRBV11-3 to TRBJ2-1; TRBD2 agrees at 13 bases. This CDR3 comprises 17 residues. The germline V gene encodes CDR1 SGHNT and CDR2 YENEEA. The V gene end was trimmed by 2 bases and the J gene end by 6 bases; junction bases not matched to a gene: 7. CDR3 sequence reads: CASSLTRTSGSGNEQFF. The CDR3 DNA reads TGTGCCAGCAGCTTAACGAGGACTAGCGGGAGCGGCAATGAGCAGTTCTTC.

This clone appeared a single time. The CDR3: CASITTRGSGNTIYF. The CDR3 DNA reads TGTGCCAGCATAACGACGCGGGGTTCTGGAAACACCATATATTTT. The chain links TRBV2 to TRBJ1-3; D is uncertain. V lost 7 bases and J 1 base, leaving 14 bases between the germline ends. The CDR3 totals 15 residues. Germline V gene data show CDR1 as SNHLY and CDR2 as FYNNEI.

The chain carries TRBV25-1 and TRBJ2-1; D not resolved. Germline assignment: CDR1 MGHDK and CDR2 SYGVNS. The CDR3 consists of 12 residues. Trimming cost V 7 bases and J 7 bases, with 11 bases left between them. The CDR3 loop is CASTTIMNEQFF. For the CDR3, the DNA is TGTGCCAGCACCACAATTATGAATGAGCAGTTCTTC. Filled out from reference TRBV25-1 and TRBJ2-1, the complete variable domain reads EADIYQTPRYLVIGTGKKITLECSQTMGHDKMYWYQQDPGMELHLIHYSYGVNSTEKGDLSSESTVSRIRTEHFPLTLESARPSHTSQYLCASTTIMNEQFFGPGTRLTVL.

The J gene is TRBJ2-6, the V gene TRBV5-1; 7 nucleotides line up with TRBD1. J was trimmed by 3 bases and V by 2 bases; bases with no gene match: 2. CDR1 SGHRS and CDR2 YFSETQ come from the germline V gene. This CDR3 region has 15 residues. The CDR3 DNA sequence: TGCGCCAGCAGCTTTAACAGGGGTGGGGCCAACGTCCTGACTTTC. This translates into CASSFNRGGANVLTF. Using reference TRBV5-1 and TRBJ2-6 for the parts outside the CDR3, the full variable domain is KAGVTQTPRYLIKTRGQQVTLSCSPISGHRSVSWYQQTPGQGLQFLFEYFSETQRNKGNFPGRFSGRQFSNSRSEMNVSTLELGDSALYLCASSFNRGGANVLTFGAGSRLTVL.